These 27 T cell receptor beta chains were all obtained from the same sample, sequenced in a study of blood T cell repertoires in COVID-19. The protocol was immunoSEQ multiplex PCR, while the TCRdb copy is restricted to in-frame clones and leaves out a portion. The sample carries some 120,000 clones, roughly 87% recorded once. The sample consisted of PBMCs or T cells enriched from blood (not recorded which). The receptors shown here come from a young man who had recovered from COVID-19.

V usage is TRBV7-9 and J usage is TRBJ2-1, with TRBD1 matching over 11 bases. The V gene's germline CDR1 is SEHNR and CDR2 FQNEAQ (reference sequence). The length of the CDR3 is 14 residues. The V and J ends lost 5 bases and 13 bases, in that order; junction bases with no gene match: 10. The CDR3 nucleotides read TGTGCCAGCAGCCCCCAGGGGACAGGGGGTTTTCAGTTCTTC. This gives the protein CASSPQGTGGFQFF.

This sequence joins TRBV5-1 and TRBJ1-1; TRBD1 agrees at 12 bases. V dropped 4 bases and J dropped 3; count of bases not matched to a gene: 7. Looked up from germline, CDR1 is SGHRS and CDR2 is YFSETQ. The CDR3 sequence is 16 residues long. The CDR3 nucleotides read TGCGCCAGCAGCGTCGGGACAGGGGGCGTCTACACTGAAGCTTTCTTT. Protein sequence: CASSVGTGGVYTEAFF.

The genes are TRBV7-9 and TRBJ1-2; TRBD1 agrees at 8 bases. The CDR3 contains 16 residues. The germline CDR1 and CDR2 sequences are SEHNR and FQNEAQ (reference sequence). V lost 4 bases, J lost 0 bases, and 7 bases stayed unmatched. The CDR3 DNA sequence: TGTGCCAGCAGCTCCGGGACAGGCTTTACTAACTATGGCTACACCTTC. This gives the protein CASSSGTGFTNYGYTF.

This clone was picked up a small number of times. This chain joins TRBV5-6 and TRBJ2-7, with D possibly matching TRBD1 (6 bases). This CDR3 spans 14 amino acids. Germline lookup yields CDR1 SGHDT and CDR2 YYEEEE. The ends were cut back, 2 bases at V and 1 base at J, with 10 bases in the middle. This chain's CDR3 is CASSFPGTSYEQYV. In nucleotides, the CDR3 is TGTGCCAGCAGCTTCCCCGGGACATCCTACGAGCAGTACGTC.

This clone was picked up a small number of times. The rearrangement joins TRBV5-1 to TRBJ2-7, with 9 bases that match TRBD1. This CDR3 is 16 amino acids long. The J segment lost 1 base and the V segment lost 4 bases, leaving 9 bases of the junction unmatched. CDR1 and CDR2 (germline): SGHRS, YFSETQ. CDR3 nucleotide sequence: TGCGCCAGCAGCAAGCCCCTGACAGGGGGATCCTACGAGCAGTACTTC. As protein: CASSKPLTGGSYEQYF.

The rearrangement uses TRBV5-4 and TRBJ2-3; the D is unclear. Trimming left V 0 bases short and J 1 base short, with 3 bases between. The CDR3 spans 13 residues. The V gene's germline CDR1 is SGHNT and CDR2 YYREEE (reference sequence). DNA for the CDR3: TGTGCCAGCAGCTTGGGGCGCACAGATACGCAGTATTTT. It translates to CASSLGRTDTQYF.

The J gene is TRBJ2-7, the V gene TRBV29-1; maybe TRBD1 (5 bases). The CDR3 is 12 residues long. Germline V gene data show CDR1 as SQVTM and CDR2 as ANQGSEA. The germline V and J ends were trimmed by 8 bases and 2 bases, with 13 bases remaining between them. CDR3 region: CSILGQTYEQYF. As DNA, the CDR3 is TGCAGCATCTTGGGGCAGACCTACGAGCAGTACTTC.

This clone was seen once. CDR3 in DNA: TGCGCCAGCAGCTTGGCCGGCGCGGGGGGATTTAATAACATTCAGTACTTC. Translated: CASSLAGAGGFNNIQYF. J is TRBJ2-4 and V is TRBV5-1; 8 nucleotides agree with TRBD2. V was pared by 0 bases and J by 7 bases, with 12 bases of the junction left unmatched. CDR1 SGHRS and CDR2 YFSETQ come from the germline V gene. The CDR3 runs to 17 residues.

CDR3 in amino acids: CASSYSKQWEGSPLHF. DNA of the CDR3: TGTGCCAGCAGTTACTCGAAACAGTGGGAGGGTTCACCCCTCCACTTT. The chain links TRBV6-5 to TRBJ1-6; no definite D call. The CDR3 runs 16 residues. Germline lookup yields CDR1 MNHEY and CDR2 SVGAGI. Deletions cut 0 bases from V and 9 bases from J, with 15 bases between.

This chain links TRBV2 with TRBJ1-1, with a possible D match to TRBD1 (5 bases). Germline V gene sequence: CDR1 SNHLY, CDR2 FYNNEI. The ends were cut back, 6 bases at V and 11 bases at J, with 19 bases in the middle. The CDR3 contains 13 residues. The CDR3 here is CASSDASPGGAFF. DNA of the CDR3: TGTGCCAGCAGCGACGCCTCGCCCGGGGGGGCTTTCTTT.

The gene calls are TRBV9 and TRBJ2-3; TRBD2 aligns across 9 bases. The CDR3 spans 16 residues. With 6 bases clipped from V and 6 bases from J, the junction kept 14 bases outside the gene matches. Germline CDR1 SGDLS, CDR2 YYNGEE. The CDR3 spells CASTSTASGNGDTQYF. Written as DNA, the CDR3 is TGTGCCAGCACCTCGACTGCTAGCGGGAACGGCGATACGCAGTATTTT.

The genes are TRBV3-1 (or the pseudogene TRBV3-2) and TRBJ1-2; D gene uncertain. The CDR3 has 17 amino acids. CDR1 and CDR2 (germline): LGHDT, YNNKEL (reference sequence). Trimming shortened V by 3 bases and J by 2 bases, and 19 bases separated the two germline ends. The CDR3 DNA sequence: TGTGCCAGCAGCCAGCTTGAGGGAGCGGGTGGGAACTATGGCTACACCTTC. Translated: CASSQLEGAGGNYGYTF.

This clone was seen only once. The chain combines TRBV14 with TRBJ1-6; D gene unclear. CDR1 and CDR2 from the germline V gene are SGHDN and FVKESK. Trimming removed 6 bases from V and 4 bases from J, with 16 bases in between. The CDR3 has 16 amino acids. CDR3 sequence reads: CASSPKQQYYNSPLHF. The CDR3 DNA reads TGTGCCAGCAGTCCCAAACAGCAATATTATAATTCACCCCTCCACTTT.

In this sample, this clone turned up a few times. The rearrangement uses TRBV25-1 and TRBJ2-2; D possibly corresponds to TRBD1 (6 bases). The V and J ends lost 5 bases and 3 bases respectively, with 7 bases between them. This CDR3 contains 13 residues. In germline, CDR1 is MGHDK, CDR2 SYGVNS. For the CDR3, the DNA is TGTGCCAGCAGTAACAGGGACACCGGGGAGCTGTTTTTT. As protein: CASSNRDTGELFF.

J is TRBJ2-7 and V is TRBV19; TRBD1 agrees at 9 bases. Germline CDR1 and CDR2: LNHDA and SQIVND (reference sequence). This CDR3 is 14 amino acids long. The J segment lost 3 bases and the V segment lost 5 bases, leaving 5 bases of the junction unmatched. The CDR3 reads CASSEGQGHYEQYF. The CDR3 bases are TGTGCCAGTAGTGAGGGACAGGGACACTACGAGCAGTACTTC. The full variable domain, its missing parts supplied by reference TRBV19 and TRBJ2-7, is DGGITQSPKYLFRKEGQNVTLSCEQNLNHDAMYWYRQDPGQGLRLIYYSQIVNDFQKGDIAEGYSVSREKKESFPLTVTSAQKNPTAFYLCASSEGQGHYEQYFGPGTRLTVT.

CDR3 region: CASSDRSQGYGYTF. The CDR3 DNA reads as TGTGCCAGCAGCGACCGATCACAGGGGTATGGCTACACCTTC. The rearrangement joins TRBV27 to TRBJ1-2, with 7 bases lining up with TRBD1. Trimming cost V 6 bases and J 5 bases; bases outside gene matches: 9. This CDR3 has 14 amino acids. The germline V gene has CDR1 MNHEY and CDR2 SMNVEV (reference sequence).

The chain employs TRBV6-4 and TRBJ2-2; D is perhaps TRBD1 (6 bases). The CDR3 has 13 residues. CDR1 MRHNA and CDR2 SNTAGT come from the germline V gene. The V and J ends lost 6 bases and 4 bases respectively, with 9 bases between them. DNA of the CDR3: TGTGCCAGCAGAGGACAGACCACCGGGGAGCTGTTTTTT. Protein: CASRGQTTGELFF.

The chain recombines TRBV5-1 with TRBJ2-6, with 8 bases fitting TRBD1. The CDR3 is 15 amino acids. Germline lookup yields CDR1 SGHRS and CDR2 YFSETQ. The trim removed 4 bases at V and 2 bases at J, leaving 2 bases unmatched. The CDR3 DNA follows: TGCGCCAGCAGCGGGACAGGCCCTGGGGCCAACGTCCTGACTTTC. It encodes CASSGTGPGANVLTF.

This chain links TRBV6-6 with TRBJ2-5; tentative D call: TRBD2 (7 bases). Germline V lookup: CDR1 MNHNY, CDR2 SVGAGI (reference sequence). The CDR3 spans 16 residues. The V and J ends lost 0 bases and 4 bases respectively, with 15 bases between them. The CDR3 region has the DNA TGTGCCAGCAGTTACTCGGAGGGGGGGGTACGAGAGACCCAGTACTTC. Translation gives CASSYSEGGVRETQYF.

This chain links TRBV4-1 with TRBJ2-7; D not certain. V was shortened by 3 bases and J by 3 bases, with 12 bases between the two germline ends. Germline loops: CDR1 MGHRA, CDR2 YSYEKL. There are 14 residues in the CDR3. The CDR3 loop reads CASSQLGYGYEQYF. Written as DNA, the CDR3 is TGCGCCAGCAGCCAGCTAGGTTACGGCTACGAGCAGTACTTC.

CDR3: CASSQGGGNEKLFF. The CDR3 region has the DNA TGCGCCAGCAGCCAAGGGGGGGGAAATGAAAAACTGTTTTTT. The V call is TRBV4-1, the J call TRBJ1-4; possible D gene TRBD1, 5 bases. CDR3 length: 14 residues. Germline lookup yields CDR1 MGHRA and CDR2 YSYEKL. Trimming stripped 1 base from V and 5 bases from J, with 8 bases between.

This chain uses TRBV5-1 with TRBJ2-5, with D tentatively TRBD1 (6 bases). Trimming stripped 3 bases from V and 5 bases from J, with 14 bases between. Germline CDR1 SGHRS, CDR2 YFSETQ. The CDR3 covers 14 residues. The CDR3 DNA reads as TGCGCCAGCAGCTCCAAGGACAGTCTCGAGACCCAGTACTTC. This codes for CASSSKDSLETQYF.

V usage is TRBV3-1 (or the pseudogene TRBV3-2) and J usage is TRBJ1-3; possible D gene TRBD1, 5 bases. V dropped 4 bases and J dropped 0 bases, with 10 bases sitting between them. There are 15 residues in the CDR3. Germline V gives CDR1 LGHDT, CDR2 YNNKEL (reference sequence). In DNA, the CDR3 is TGTGCCAGCAGCCCGGGACTCTACTCTGGAAACACCATATATTTT. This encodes CASSPGLYSGNTIYF.

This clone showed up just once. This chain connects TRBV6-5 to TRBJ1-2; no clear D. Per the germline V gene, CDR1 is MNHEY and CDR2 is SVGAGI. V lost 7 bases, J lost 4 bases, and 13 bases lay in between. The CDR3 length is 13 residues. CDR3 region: CASKREMGYGYTF. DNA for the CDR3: TGTGCCAGCAAGAGGGAAATGGGCTATGGCTACACCTTC.

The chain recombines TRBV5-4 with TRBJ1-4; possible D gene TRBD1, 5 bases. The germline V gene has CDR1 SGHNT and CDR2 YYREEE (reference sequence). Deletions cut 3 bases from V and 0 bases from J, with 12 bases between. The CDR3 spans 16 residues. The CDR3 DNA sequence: TGTGCCAGCAGCTGGGGAGGGACGGCAACTAATGAAAAACTGTTTTTT. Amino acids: CASSWGGTATNEKLFF. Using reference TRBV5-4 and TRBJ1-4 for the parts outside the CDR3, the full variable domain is ETGVTQSPTHLIKTRGQQVTLRCSSQSGHNTVSWYQQALGQGPQFIFQYYREEENGRGNFPPRFSGLQFPNYSSELNVNALELDDSALYLCASSWGGTATNEKLFFGSGTQLSVL.

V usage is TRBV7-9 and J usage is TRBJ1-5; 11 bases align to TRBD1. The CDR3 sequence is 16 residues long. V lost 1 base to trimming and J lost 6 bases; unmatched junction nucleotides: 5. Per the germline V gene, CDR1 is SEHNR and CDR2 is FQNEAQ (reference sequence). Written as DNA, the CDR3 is TGTGCCAGCAGCTTAGTGGACAGGGGGCGAGGTCAGCCCCAGCATTTT. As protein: CASSLVDRGRGQPQHF.

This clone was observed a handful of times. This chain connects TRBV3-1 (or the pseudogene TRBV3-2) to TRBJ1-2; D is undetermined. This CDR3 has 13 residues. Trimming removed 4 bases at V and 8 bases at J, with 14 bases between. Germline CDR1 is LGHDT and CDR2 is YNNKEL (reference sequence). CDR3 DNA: TGTGCCAGCAGCCTTATTTCTGCGGGCGGCTACACCTTC. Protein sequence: CASSLISAGGYTF.